The 21 T cell receptor beta chains listed next were all sequenced from one sample in a study of blood T cell repertoires in COVID-19. Method: immunoSEQ multiplex PCR; TCRdb's copy keeps in-frame clones and lacks some. Of around 180,000 clones in the sample, over 75% were seen once. Sequenced input: peripheral blood. The receptors were gathered from a woman aged 80 or over with acute or convalescent COVID-19.

A few counts support this clone. V and J are TRBV6-6 and TRBJ1-2; TRBD1 aligns across 7 bases. The J segment lost 7 bases and the V segment lost 6 bases, leaving 8 bases of the junction unmatched. In germline, CDR1 is MNHNY, CDR2 SVGAGI (reference sequence). There are 13 residues in the CDR3. The CDR3 region is CASSYRGSGGYTF. As DNA, the CDR3 is TGTGCCAGCAGCTACAGGGGAAGTGGTGGCTACACCTTC.

This clone was counted many times. The V and J genes are TRBV7-3 and TRBJ2-1, with D possibly TRBD2 on 5 matching bases. CDR1 and CDR2 (germline): SGHTA, FQGTGA. The CDR3 spans 13 residues. V was cut by 5 bases and J by 5 bases, with 10 bases left in between. CDR3 in amino acids: CASSDDYNNEQFF. The CDR3 nucleotides read TGTGCCAGCAGCGACGACTACAACAATGAGCAGTTCTTC. The complete variable domain, with remaining parts taken from reference TRBV7-3 and TRBJ2-1, reads GAGVSQTPSNKVTEKGKYVELRCDPISGHTALYWYRQSLGQGPEFLIYFQGTGAADDSGLPNDRFFAVRPEGSVSTLKIQRTERGDSAVYLCASSDDYNNEQFFGPGTRLTVL.

The V gene is TRBV11-2, the J gene TRBJ1-6; D is undetermined. V was trimmed by 1 base and J by 6 bases, leaving 10 bases between them. The germline V gene encodes CDR1 SGHAT and CDR2 FQNNGV. This CDR3 comprises 15 residues. CDR3 in DNA: TGTGCCAGCAGCTTAGGGGTCTTAGCTAATTCACCCCTCCACTTT. Translated, it gives CASSLGVLANSPLHF.

There are a few counts of this clone. This chain connects TRBV6-5 to TRBJ1-6; the D is unclear. Germline V CDR1 and CDR2: MNHEY, SVGAGI. The CDR3 length is 16 residues. V lost 1 base and J 10 bases, leaving 17 bases between the germline ends. This chain's CDR3 is CASSYFPPGRGSPLHF. Here the CDR3 DNA reads TGTGCCAGCAGTTACTTCCCGCCGGGGAGAGGGTCACCCCTCCACTTT.

Here the CDR3 reads CASSLRQDHTDTQYF. CDR3 DNA: TGCGCCAGCAGCTTGAGACAGGACCATACAGATACGCAGTATTTT. V gene TRBV5-1 combines with J gene TRBJ2-3, with D perhaps TRBD1 (6 bases). Per germline, CDR1 SGHRS and CDR2 YFSETQ. CDR3 length: 15 amino acids. V lost 1 base and J 3 bases, leaving 12 bases between the germline ends.

This chain connects TRBV11-2 to TRBJ2-7; 7 positions match TRBD2. CDR1 is SGHAT, CDR2 FQNNGV, per germline. V lost 5 bases to trimming and J lost 7 bases; unmatched junction nucleotides: 11. CDR3 length: 14 amino acids. The DNA of the CDR3 is TGTGCCAGCAGCGCCCGATCGGCGGGAGCAGAGCAGTACTTC. Translated: CASSARSAGAEQYF.

In DNA form, the CDR3 reads TGTGCCAGCAGCCTCGGGGGAACGGGAAACACCATATATTTT. This codes for CASSLGGTGNTIYF. The chain has TRBV11-2 and TRBJ1-3; possibly TRBD1 for D (5 bases). Germline V gives CDR1 SGHAT, CDR2 FQNNGV. The CDR3 runs to 14 residues. Trimming shortened V by 5 bases and J by 4 bases, and 12 bases separated the two germline ends.

The CDR3 sequence: CASSQETSGNGIGQFF. CDR3 nucleotides: TGCGCCAGCAGCCAAGAGACTAGCGGAAACGGAATAGGGCAGTTCTTC. The V gene is TRBV4-3, the J gene TRBJ2-1; 9 positions agree with TRBD2. The CDR3 sequence is 16 residues long. Germline CDR1 reads LGHNA; CDR2 reads YSLEER. The J segment lost 12 bases and the V segment lost 0 bases, leaving 12 bases of the junction unmatched.

The V and J genes are TRBV4-3 and TRBJ1-2, with D possibly TRBD1 on 6 matching bases. CDR3 size: 19 residues. With 2 bases removed from V and 0 bases from J, the gap between germline ends came to 22 bases. Germline V gives CDR1 LGHNA, CDR2 YSLEER. The CDR3 loop is CASSQTRWQGRGSNYGYTF. CDR3 bases: TGCGCCAGCAGCCAAACTCGGTGGCAGGGGAGGGGGTCTAACTATGGCTACACCTTC.

The chain links TRBV11-3 to TRBJ2-7; possible D gene TRBD1, 6 bases. Germline V gives CDR1 SGHNT, CDR2 YENEEA. The CDR3 is 14 residues long. The germline V and J ends were trimmed by 1 base and 7 bases, with 14 bases remaining between them. CDR3 in amino acids: CASSLGGQLGEQYF. CDR3 DNA sequence: TGTGCCAGCAGCTTAGGAGGACAGCTGGGTGAGCAGTACTTC.

The chain uses TRBV2 and TRBJ2-7; no clear D gene. Deletions cut 3 bases from V and 4 bases from J, with 10 bases between. Germline loops: CDR1 SNHLY, CDR2 FYNNEI. This CDR3 has 13 amino acids. The CDR3 nucleotides read TGTGCCAGCAGTGACCTTAGTTTTTACGAGCAGTACTTC. Translating gives CASSDLSFYEQYF.

The chain is built from TRBV7-2 and TRBJ1-1; D possibly corresponds to TRBD1 (5 bases). Germline V lookup: CDR1 SGHTA, CDR2 FQGNSA. V lost 6 bases to trimming and J lost 6 bases, with 14 bases between them. The CDR3 consists of 13 residues. The CDR3 bases are TGTGCCAGCAGTCCAGGTAGACAGTCTGAAGCTTTCTTT. Translating it yields CASSPGRQSEAFF.

CDR3 in DNA: TGTGCCAGCAGCTTAGCAGGAGGATCCGGCTATGGCTACACCTTC. As protein: CASSLAGGSGYGYTF. V is TRBV11-2 and J is TRBJ1-2; no reliable D call. V was trimmed by 1 base and J by 4 bases, leaving 13 bases between them. CDR1 and CDR2 from the germline V gene are SGHAT and FQNNGV. The CDR3 consists of 15 residues.

This sequence joins TRBV7-8 and TRBJ1-2, with D possibly TRBD1 on 6 matching bases. Germline V lookup: CDR1 SGHVS, CDR2 FQNEAQ. The CDR3 has 18 amino acids. V was cut by 1 base and J by 3 bases, with 21 bases left in between. The CDR3 reads CASSLGAPGGREDYGYTF. CDR3 DNA sequence: TGTGCCAGCAGCTTAGGGGCCCCCGGGGGGCGGGAAGACTATGGCTACACCTTC. Supplemented by reference TRBV7-8 and TRBJ1-2, the full variable domain reads GAGVSQSPRYKVAKRGQDVALRCDPISGHVSLFWYQQALGQGPEFLTYFQNEAQLDKSGLPSDRFFAERPEGSVSTLKIQRTQQEDSAVYLCASSLGAPGGREDYGYTFGSGTRLTVV.

This rearrangement joins TRBV5-4 to TRBJ2-7, with D possibly TRBD1 on 6 matching bases. CDR3 length: 14 residues. V gave up 0 bases and J gave up 2 bases, with 9 bases separating them. Germline V lookup: CDR1 SGHNT, CDR2 YYREEE (reference sequence). CDR3 residues: CASSLAGAAYEQYF. The CDR3, as DNA: TGTGCCAGCAGCTTGGCAGGGGCGGCCTACGAGCAGTACTTC.

The chain recombines TRBV19 with TRBJ1-2; 9 bases match TRBD1. The CDR3 is 13 residues long. Germline V lookup: CDR1 LNHDA, CDR2 SQIVND (reference sequence). Losses at the gene ends were 3 bases for V and 4 bases for J; bases not matched to a gene: 0. The CDR3 reads CASSMDRGYGYTF. In DNA, the CDR3 is TGTGCCAGTAGTATGGACAGGGGCTATGGCTACACCTTC.

The chain couples TRBV29-1 to TRBJ1-2; D is unclear. The V gene lost 0 bases and the J gene lost 4 bases, with 9 bases spanning the gap. CDR3 size: 13 residues. CDR1 SQVTM and CDR2 ANQGSEA come from the germline V gene. In nucleotides, the CDR3 is TGCAGCGTTGAAGAAGCCGCCCCCTATGGCTACACCTTC. Translating gives CSVEEAAPYGYTF.

The CDR3 is CASSVVGTGNSPLHF. The DNA of the CDR3 is TGTGCCAGCAGCGTAGTTGGGACAGGGAATTCACCCCTCCACTTT. The chain employs TRBV9 and TRBJ1-6, with 9 bases aligning to TRBD1. The CDR3 totals 15 residues. V shed 0 bases, J shed 7 bases, and the junction held 2 bases outside the gene matches. CDR1 is SGDLS and CDR2 is YYNGEE in the germline V gene.

The rearrangement joins TRBV20-1 to TRBJ2-5; D unclear. The CDR3 sequence is 11 residues long. Germline CDR1 and CDR2: DFQATT and SNEGSKA (reference sequence). V was clipped by 4 bases and J by 0 bases, with 3 bases between them. The CDR3 region has the DNA TGCAGTGCTACAAACCAAGAGACCCAGTACTTC. Translated: CSATNQETQYF.

This clone was counted a single time. The chain joins TRBV7-3 to TRBJ2-3; TRBD2 matches at 8 bases. This CDR3 is built from 15 residues. From germline, CDR1 is SGHTA and CDR2 FQGTGA. The trim removed 3 bases at V and 7 bases at J, leaving 9 bases unmatched. The CDR3 nucleotides read TGTGCCAGCAGCTTTAGCGGGGAGGCGGGGAATACGCAGTATTTT. This encodes CASSFSGEAGNTQYF.

The V and J genes are TRBV6-6 and TRBJ1-4; D is ambiguous. Per the germline V gene, CDR1 is MNHNY and CDR2 is SVGAGI (reference sequence). This CDR3 spans 15 amino acids. V was cut by 5 bases and J by 7 bases, with 17 bases left in between. The CDR3 is CASSIRPWSAEKLFF. The CDR3 DNA reads as TGTGCCAGCAGTATCCGGCCATGGAGCGCTGAAAAACTGTTTTTT.